This T cell receptor (beta chain) originates from a study of T cell repertoires in cytomegalovirus infection. Study information: Evidence of both CMV infection and a matching HLA type came from public TCR beta signatures. The study, taken as a whole, reports: Within the response measured ex vivo, HLA-C-restricted CMV-specific TCR beta clonotypes were dominant. Carriage of CMV together with the relevant HLA was identifiable through cumulative public TCR beta family frequency.

This clonotype has ten or more counts. Its antigen is not known. TCRdb called the reads again in MiXCR, with one record for every CDR3 protein. This sample has just under 300,000 distinct CDR3 sequences, with roughly a tenth found just once. This CDR3 is built from 12 residues. V lost 2 bases to trimming and J lost 13 bases, with 9 bases between them. This chain joins TRBV12-3 or TRBV12-4 and TRBJ1-6; no clear D. This TCR derives from a human donor in good health (CMV status not recorded). Some clones in this sample may be carry-over from other donors' samples. Sequences were obtained from PBMCs. The CDR3 nucleotides are TGTGCCAGCAGTTTAAAGGCCTTCCCCCTCCACTTT. It yields the protein CASSLKAFPLHF.